One sample yielded the 15 T cell receptor beta chains listed below, sequenced in a study of T cell repertoires in cytomegalovirus infection. MiXCR was run by TCRdb on the reads, yielding one entry per CDR3 protein. This table has 900,000 to 950,000 distinct CDR3 sequences, approximately 33% appearing once. The antigens for these receptors are not known. Source: cultured CD8+ T cells from PBMCs, taken from culture after CMV antigen stimulation. All receptors come from a human donor in good health (CMV status not recorded). Some clones in this sample may be carry-over from other donors' samples.

The chain combines TRBV5-1 with TRBJ1-2, with D unresolved. This CDR3 region has 13 residues. The germline V gene has CDR1 SGHRS and CDR2 YFSETQ. V lost 1 base, J lost 4 bases, and 8 bases lay in between. CDR3 DNA: TGCGCCAGCAGCTTGAGGACCTTCTATGGCTACACCTTC. Translation gives CASSLRTFYGYTF.

A word on this clonotype: No conserved phenylalanine or tryptophan is present at the end of the CDR3, so a read error is the likely explanation. The DNA of the CDR3 is TGTGCCAGCTCCTCGGGGGGGTGGTCACCCCTCCACTTA. Amino acid sequence: CASSSGGWSPLHL. The chain employs TRBV27 and TRBJ1-6; D is perhaps TRBD1 (5 bases). This CDR3 comprises 13 residues. Trimming shortened V by 8 bases and J by 10 bases, and 15 bases separated the two germline ends. Germline assignment: CDR1 MNHEY and CDR2 SMNVEV (reference sequence).

This clonotype was observed many times. This chain links TRBV7-2 with TRBJ2-5; TRBD2 agrees at 7 bases. The germline V gene encodes CDR1 SGHTA and CDR2 FQGNSA. Losses at the gene ends were 1 base for V and 5 bases for J; bases not matched to a gene: 7. The CDR3 consists of 15 residues. The CDR3 DNA follows: TGTGCCAGCAGCTTAGAGGCTAGCGGAGCCGAGACCCAGTACTTC. Protein: CASSLEASGAETQYF.

J is TRBJ2-5 and V is TRBV4-1; 7 nucleotides match TRBD2. Germline values: CDR1 MGHRA, CDR2 YSYEKL. The CDR3 is 15 residues long. Unmatched junction bases numbered 3, after V lost 0 bases and J lost 2 bases. As DNA, the CDR3 is TGCGCCAGCAGCCAAGATAGCGGGCTTCAAGAGACCCAGTACTTC. It codes for CASSQDSGLQETQYF.

Details on this clonotype: One base away lies a much larger clone, so this may be a sequencing read error. This chain joins TRBV7-8 and TRBJ2-1; D gene unclear. Germline V CDR1 and CDR2: SGHVS, FQNEAQ. This CDR3 comprises 15 residues. The CDR3 nucleotides are TGTCCCAGCAGGAGTGGGGTCCCCGGTTTTGGTGAGCAGTTCTTC. Its protein is CPSRSGVPGFGEQFF.

Comments on this clonotype: A much larger clone is a single base away; this may be a read error. The chain combines TRBV7-8 with TRBJ2-3, with TRBD2 matching over 11 bases. The germline V gene has CDR1 SGHVS and CDR2 FQNEAQ. The CDR3 spans 14 residues. CDR3 sequence reads: CTSSRSGGADTQYF. In DNA form, the CDR3 reads TGTACCAGCAGCCGTAGCGGGGGGGCAGATACGCAGTATTTT. The full variable domain, completed using reference TRBV7-8 and TRBJ2-3, is GAGVSQSPRYKVAKRGQDVALRCDPISGHVSLFWYQQALGQGPEFLTYFQNEAQLDKSGLPSDRFFAERPEGSVSTLKIQRTQQEDSAVYLCTSSRSGGADTQYFGPGTRLTVL.

CDR3 amino acids: CAGASGYTGELFF. The CDR3 coding sequence is TGTGCCGGGGCTAGCGGGTACACCGGGGAGCTGTTTTTT. The chain recombines TRBV10-3 with TRBJ2-2; 8 nucleotides agree with TRBD2. The CDR3 is 13 amino acids. V was clipped by 11 bases and J by 3 bases; unmatched bases: 5. Germline V gives CDR1 ENHRY, CDR2 SYGVKD.

This clonotype has a count of ten or more. A junction end diverges from the germline sequence, so it may reflect a read error. V is TRBV7-7 and J is TRBJ2-5; perhaps TRBD2 as D (5 bases). Looked up from germline, CDR1 is SSHAT and CDR2 is FNYEAQ (reference sequence). There are 14 residues in the CDR3. As DNA, the CDR3 is TGTGCTAGCAGTTTTAAGGGCGGGCAAGAGACCCAGTACTTC. Amino acid sequence: CASSFKGGQETQYF.

There are many counts of this clonotype. The rearrangement joins TRBV7-8 to TRBJ2-5, with unresolved D. Trimming left V 1 base short and J 1 base short, with 19 bases between. The CDR3 is 18 residues long. Germline values: CDR1 SGHVS, CDR2 FQNEAQ. The CDR3 region has the DNA TGTGCCAGCAGCTTAGGGGCAGTCACAAGGCCGATCCAAGAGACCCAGTACTTC. As protein: CASSLGAVTRPIQETQYF. Based on the CDR3 plus reference TRBV7-8 and TRBJ2-5, the full variable domain is GAGVSQSPRYKVAKRGQDVALRCDPISGHVSLFWYQQALGQGPEFLTYFQNEAQLDKSGLPSDRFFAERPEGSVSTLKIQRTQQEDSAVYLCASSLGAVTRPIQETQYFGPGTRLLVL.

This clonotype has a count of ten or more. The chain carries TRBV7-3 and TRBJ1-5, with 10 bases matching TRBD1. The CDR3 covers 20 residues. Trimming cost V 8 bases and J 2 bases; bases outside gene matches: 21. Germline CDR1 is SGHTA and CDR2 is FQGTGA. CDR3 nucleotide sequence: TGTGCCAGCGGACAGCAGGGCGGGACAGGGGTAAGGAAGGGCAATCAGCCCCAGCATTTT. Encoded protein: CASGQQGGTGVRKGNQPQHF.

This clonotype appeared a single time. This chain joins TRBV15 and TRBJ2-1; D not certain. Trimming left V 0 bases short and J 8 bases short, with 8 bases between. This CDR3 region has 13 residues. The germline V gene has CDR1 LNHNV and CDR2 YYDKDF (reference sequence). The chain's CDR3 is CATSRDFRDEQFF. CDR3 coding DNA: TGTGCCACCAGCAGAGATTTCCGTGATGAGCAGTTCTTC.

This clonotype appeared many times. The chain recombines TRBV11-2 with TRBJ2-3, with D hard to call. The CDR3 is 15 amino acids. Germline V gene lookup returns CDR1 SGHAT and CDR2 FQNNGV. V dropped 5 bases and J dropped 4 bases, with 16 bases sitting between them. The CDR3, as DNA: TGTGCCAGCAGCCTTCAGTCCCGACGGGCAGATACGCAGTATTTT. This codes for CASSLQSRRADTQYF.

The chain employs TRBV6-2 or TRBV6-3 and TRBJ2-7; D gene unclear. This CDR3 is built from 10 residues. Looked up from germline, CDR1 is MNHEY and CDR2 is SVGEGT. Trimming cost V 8 bases and J 3 bases, with 5 bases left between them. CDR3 region: CASGLYEQYV. The CDR3 DNA reads TGTGCCAGCGGGCTCTACGAGCAGTACGTC.

The chain joins TRBV6-1 to TRBJ2-7; no clear D. This CDR3 comprises 14 residues. V lost 4 bases and J lost 2, with 12 bases in between. Germline V CDR1 and CDR2: MNHNS, SASEGT. CDR3 nucleotide sequence: TGTGCCAGCAGTGCTTATTACACCGCCTACGAGCAGTACGTC. This gives the protein CASSAYYTAYEQYV.

The chain is built from TRBV7-9 and TRBJ2-1; TRBD1 agrees at 7 bases. Germline values: CDR1 SEHNR, CDR2 FQNEAQ (reference sequence). This CDR3 is built from 16 residues. With V trimmed by 5 bases and J by 6 bases, 13 bases remained unmatched. CDR3 bases: TGTGCCAGCAGCGGGGGCCAGGGGACAGCACGCAATGAGCAGTTCTTC. It specifies CASSGGQGTARNEQFF. Using reference TRBV7-9 and TRBJ2-1 for the parts outside the CDR3, the full variable domain is DTGVSQNPRHKITKRGQNVTFRCDPISEHNRLYWYRQTLGQGPEFLTYFQNEAQLEKSRLLSDRFSAERPKGSFSTLEIQRTEQGDSAMYLCASSGGQGTARNEQFFGPGTRLTVL.